This T cell receptor (beta chain) was identified during a study of blood T cell repertoires in COVID-19. Study information: The study drew acute and convalescent COVID-19 samples from the United States, Italy and Spain. PBMCs, B-cell-depleted T cells, or T cells provided the cDNA or gDNA that made up the material.

Data came from immunoSEQ multiplex PCR; TCRdb stores just in-frame clones and leaves some out. The table has hundreds of thousands of clones, roughly nine tenths seen once. Ages ranged from roughly 18 to 100 years, with residence in fewer than 25 US areas. The source material was PBMCs or T cells enriched from blood (not recorded which). The source is a man aged 30 to 45 who had recovered from COVID-19.

The CDR3 protein is CASRPPGQGGTGELFF. Written as DNA, the CDR3 is TGTGCCAGCCGACCCCCGGGACAGGGTGGTACCGGGGAGCTGTTTTTT. The chain employs TRBV19 and TRBJ2-2, with TRBD1 matching 9 bases. Germline V gene data show CDR1 as LNHDA and CDR2 as SQIVND (reference sequence). The CDR3 is 16 residues long. With V trimmed by 9 bases and J by 5 bases, 13 bases remained unmatched.